A single sample is the source of the 23 T cell receptor beta chains below, sequenced in a study of response to subunit inactivated influenza vaccine. TCRdb processed the RT-PCR reads anew with MiXCR; each CDR3 protein has one entry. In the table there are approximately 500,000 distinct CDR3 sequences, 10% to 15% of which are singletons. This specimen was PBMCs from blood, taken more than 35 days after vaccination. These receptors were collected from a man aged 50 to 60 who received an inactivated influenza vaccine.

The chain joins TRBV12-3 or TRBV12-4 to TRBJ1-5; TRBD1 is a possible D gene (6 bases). Trimming removed 4 bases from V and 5 bases from J, with 9 bases in between. The CDR3 consists of 13 residues. The CDR3 protein is CASSSDRDQPQHF. In DNA, the CDR3 is TGTGCCAGCAGTTCGGACAGAGATCAGCCCCAGCATTTT.

This clonotype was found a few times. The chain is built from TRBV29-1 and TRBJ2-2, with TRBD2 identical over 7 bases. Germline V lookup: CDR1 SQVTM, CDR2 ANQGSEA. With V trimmed by 5 bases and J by 1 base, 4 bases remained unmatched. The CDR3 has 14 residues. The CDR3 DNA follows: TGCAGCGTTTTAGCGGGTCTGAACACCGGGGAGCTGTTTTTT. It encodes CSVLAGLNTGELFF.

This chain joins TRBV12-3 or TRBV12-4 and TRBJ2-5; TRBD2 might be the D (5 bases). The CDR3 runs 15 residues. V shed 5 bases and J shed 5 bases, with 18 bases lying between them. DNA of the CDR3: TGTGCCAGCAGTCGGAACACCGGGAACGTCGAGACCCAGTACTTC. As protein: CASSRNTGNVETQYF.

This clonotype was observed a handful of times. The rearrangement links TRBV5-1 to TRBJ2-5; D is unclear. The CDR3 runs to 14 residues. Germline V lookup: CDR1 SGHRS, CDR2 YFSETQ. V shed 0 bases and J shed 5 bases, with 11 bases lying between them. The DNA for the CDR3 is TGCGCCAGCAGCTTGGCTCGCCAACCGGAGACCCAGTACTTC. As protein: CASSLARQPETQYF.

This clonotype turned up a few times. V gene TRBV20-1 combines with J gene TRBJ2-3; D might be TRBD2 (5 bases). Trimming took off 1 base at V and 5 bases at J, with 16 bases between the two ends. The V gene's germline CDR1 is DFQATT and CDR2 SNEGSKA (reference sequence). The CDR3 contains 15 residues. This CDR3 reads CSARATEGAGDTQYF. CDR3 sequence (DNA): TGCAGTGCTAGAGCCACCGAGGGAGCAGGAGATACGCAGTATTTT.

This clonotype showed up many times. The chain carries TRBV7-2 and TRBJ2-2; tentatively, D is TRBD2 (5 bases). The V gene lost 0 bases and the J gene lost 6 bases, with 11 bases spanning the gap. Germline loops: CDR1 SGHTA, CDR2 FQGNSA. The CDR3 is 15 amino acids. The CDR3 DNA sequence: TGTGCCAGCAGCTTAGCGCCGACGAGGGCCGGGGAGCTGTTTTTT. As protein: CASSLAPTRAGELFF.

The chain combines TRBV5-1 with TRBJ2-1, with D perhaps being TRBD1 or TRBD2 (6 bases each). V was trimmed by 4 bases and J by 2 bases, leaving 10 bases between them. Germline CDR1 SGHRS, CDR2 YFSETQ. This CDR3 spans 14 amino acids. Here the CDR3 reads CASSPRGAYNEQFF. The CDR3 nucleotides read TGCGCCAGCAGCCCAAGGGGGGCCTACAATGAGCAGTTCTTC.

This clonotype has only a few counts. The chain carries TRBV27 and TRBJ2-5; 10 bases map to TRBD2. The CDR3 consists of 16 residues. With 3 bases clipped from V and 2 bases from J, the junction kept 6 bases outside the gene matches. Germline loops: CDR1 MNHEY, CDR2 SMNVEV (reference sequence). CDR3 residues: CASSFTLAGVQETQYF. The CDR3 DNA follows: TGTGCCAGCAGTTTTACCCTAGCGGGGGTGCAAGAGACCCAGTACTTC.

The genes are TRBV7-9 and TRBJ2-5; maybe TRBD2 (7 bases). The CDR3 is made up of 17 amino acids. V shed 3 bases and J shed 5 bases, with 22 bases lying between them. The germline V gene encodes CDR1 SEHNR and CDR2 FQNEAQ (reference sequence). The CDR3 DNA reads TGTGCCAGCAGCTTCGGGTGGCGGGGGCCCACCTTGGAGACCCAGTACTTC. Protein sequence: CASSFGWRGPTLETQYF.

This clonotype was observed many times. This chain uses TRBV4-1 with TRBJ2-7, with a tentative D call TRBD1 (5 bases). The CDR3 spans 15 residues. The V gene's germline CDR1 is MGHRA and CDR2 YSYEKL. V dropped 0 bases and J dropped 2 bases, with 11 bases sitting between them. The CDR3 spells CASSQDQWGTYEQYF. For the CDR3, the DNA is TGCGCCAGCAGCCAAGATCAGTGGGGCACCTACGAGCAGTACTTC.

The table lists this clonotype with a few counts. The chain combines TRBV5-1 with TRBJ1-1; D gene unclear. V dropped 0 bases and J dropped 1 base, with 7 bases sitting between them. Per germline, CDR1 SGHRS and CDR2 YFSETQ. The CDR3 has 14 amino acids. In nucleotides, the CDR3 is TGCGCCAGCAGCTTGGAGGCGTGGAACACTGAAGCTTTCTTT. Residues: CASSLEAWNTEAFF.

V and J are TRBV29-1 and TRBJ1-5; no reliable D call. V gave up 7 bases and J gave up 0 bases, with 10 bases separating them. The CDR3 totals 13 residues. Germline assignment: CDR1 SQVTM and CDR2 ANQGSEA. CDR3 sequence reads: CSAAQTSNQPQHF. CDR3 nucleotide sequence: TGCAGCGCCGCGCAGACTAGCAATCAGCCCCAGCATTTT.

This clonotype was counted a single time. A read error may explain this, as a much larger clone is one base away. V and J are TRBV7-9 and TRBJ2-1; 9 bases align to TRBD1. The germline V gene has CDR1 SEHNR and CDR2 FQNEAQ (reference sequence). V lost 1 base to trimming and J lost 7 bases; unmatched junction nucleotides: 5. The CDR3 runs to 15 residues. CDR3 protein: CASSLGDRAQNEQFF. CDR3 in DNA: TGTGCCAGCAGCTTAGGGGACAGGGCCCAAAATGAGCAGTTCTTC.

This clonotype was found many times. The CDR3, as DNA: TGTGCCAGCAGTGACCTTGGGGGGCAGTTCTACAATGAGCAGTTCTTC. Amino acids: CASSDLGGQFYNEQFF. The chain joins TRBV6-1 to TRBJ2-1; D is perhaps TRBD1 or TRBD2 (6 bases each). This CDR3 region has 16 residues. Germline V gives CDR1 MNHNS, CDR2 SASEGT. V was cut by 3 bases and J by 3 bases, with 15 bases left in between.

The chain has TRBV2 and TRBJ1-4, with D possibly being TRBD1 (6 bases). CDR3 size: 11 residues. The germline CDR1 and CDR2 sequences are SNHLY and FYNNEI. V lost 8 bases and J lost 6, with 7 bases in between. For the CDR3, the DNA is TGTGCCAGCTCAGGGGATGAAAAACTGTTTTTT. Encoded protein: CASSGDEKLFF.

The chain combines TRBV12-3 or TRBV12-4 with TRBJ2-7; D is possibly TRBD1 (6 bases). Trimming took off 7 bases at V and 3 bases at J, with 16 bases between the two ends. CDR3 length: 14 amino acids. The CDR3, as DNA: TGTGCCAGCACTGGTGGGGGCGCAAACTACGAGCAGTACTTC. Protein product: CASTGGGANYEQYF.

This clonotype was seen ten or more times. This chain connects TRBV7-2 to TRBJ2-1; no clear D gene. The germline V gene encodes CDR1 SGHTA and CDR2 FQGNSA. The CDR3 runs to 12 residues. V lost 5 bases, J lost 2 bases, and 4 bases lay in between. The CDR3 region has the DNA TGTGCCAGCAGCGAGGCCTACAATGAGCAGTTCTTC. This codes for CASSEAYNEQFF. Complete variable domain (other parts from reference TRBV7-2 and TRBJ2-1): GAGVSQSPSNKVTEKGKDVELRCDPISGHTALYWYRQSLGQGLEFLIYFQGNSAPDKSGLPSDRFSAERTGGSVSTLTIQRTQQEDSAVYLCASSEAYNEQFFGPGTRLTVL.

This chain connects TRBV4-2 to TRBJ2-7; perhaps TRBD2 as D (5 bases). The CDR3 totals 14 residues. Germline CDR1 LGHNA, CDR2 YNFKEQ. The germline V and J ends were trimmed by 2 bases and 3 bases, with 11 bases remaining between them. CDR3 protein: CASSQQGLNYEQYF. CDR3 nucleotides: TGTGCCAGCAGCCAACAAGGACTGAACTACGAGCAGTACTTC.

The chain's CDR3 is CASSIMGQGNTEAFF. DNA for the CDR3: TGTGCCAGCAGCATAATGGGACAGGGGAACACTGAAGCTTTCTTT. The chain combines TRBV21-1 with TRBJ1-1; the table's TRBD1 call for D was not verified on the DNA. TRBV21-1 is reported as a pseudogene. This CDR3 contains 15 residues.

The table lists this clonotype with a few counts. This rearrangement joins TRBV7-8 to TRBJ2-1; TRBD2 might be the D (5 bases). The V end was cut by 5 bases, the J end by 7 bases, with 12 bases between. The germline gives CDR1 SGHVS, CDR2 FQNEAQ. This CDR3 comprises 13 residues. CDR3 loop: CASSQESGNEQFF. The CDR3 DNA is TGTGCCAGCAGCCAGGAGTCGGGGAATGAGCAGTTCTTC.

This chain links TRBV4-1 with TRBJ2-3; D is perhaps TRBD1 or TRBD2 (5 bases each). CDR3 length equals 15 residues. V gave up 1 base and J gave up 0 bases, with 8 bases separating them. Germline loops: CDR1 MGHRA, CDR2 YSYEKL. The CDR3 bases are TGCGCCAGCAGCCAAGGGGGGTTTAGCACAGATACGCAGTATTTT. It yields the protein CASSQGGFSTDTQYF.

This clonotype was seen repeatedly, ten times or more. The genes are TRBV20-1 and TRBJ2-1; 7 bases map to TRBD2. CDR1 and CDR2 (germline): DFQATT, SNEGSKA (reference sequence). V was pared by 2 bases and J by 3 bases, with 10 bases of the junction left unmatched. This CDR3 contains 16 residues. CDR3: CSARKGKLAGYNEQFF. The CDR3, as DNA: TGCAGTGCTAGAAAGGGGAAGTTAGCGGGCTACAATGAGCAGTTCTTC.

There are many counts of this clonotype. This sequence joins TRBV9 and TRBJ2-7; D uncertain. This CDR3 has 13 amino acids. V was shortened by 3 bases and J by 6 bases, with 13 bases between the two germline ends. CDR1 SGDLS and CDR2 YYNGEE come from the germline V gene. CDR3 protein: CASSAGSFGEQYF. The CDR3 DNA reads as TGTGCCAGCAGCGCTGGGTCTTTTGGCGAGCAGTACTTC.